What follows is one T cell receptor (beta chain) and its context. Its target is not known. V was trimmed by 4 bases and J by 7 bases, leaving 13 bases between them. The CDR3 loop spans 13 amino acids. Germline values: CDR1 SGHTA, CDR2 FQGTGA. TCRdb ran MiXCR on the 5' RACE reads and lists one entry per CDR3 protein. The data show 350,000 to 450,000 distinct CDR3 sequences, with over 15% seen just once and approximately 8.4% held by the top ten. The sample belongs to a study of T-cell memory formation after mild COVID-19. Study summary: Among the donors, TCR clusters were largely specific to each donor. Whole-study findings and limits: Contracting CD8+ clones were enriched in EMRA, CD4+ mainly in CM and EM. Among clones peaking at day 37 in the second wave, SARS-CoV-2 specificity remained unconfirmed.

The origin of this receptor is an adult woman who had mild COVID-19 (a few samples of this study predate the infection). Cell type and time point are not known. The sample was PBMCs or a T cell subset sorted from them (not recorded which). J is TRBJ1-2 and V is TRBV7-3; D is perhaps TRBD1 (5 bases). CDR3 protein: CASSSRSRAGYTF. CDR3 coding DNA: TGTGCCAGCAGCTCTCGCTCCAGGGCTGGCTACACCTTC.